Listed below are T cell receptor beta chains from one sample, sequenced in a study of T cells in Graves' hyperthyroidism and ophthalmopathy. One entry per CDR3 protein results from TCRdb running MiXCR on the multiplex PCR reads. The sample yields hundreds of thousands of distinct CDR3 sequences, around 15% seen once. The sequencing sample was made of blood. The receptor set was obtained from a woman in her sixties or seventies with Graves' ophthalmopathy. Both conserved end residues are part of each CDR3. Fields, in order: J gene, V gene, clone size, D gene, CDR3 DNA, CDR3 protein. D genes are given only for firm matches. Only some rows state a clone size, as once, few, many or a class for expanded clones.

TRBJ1-1 TRBV12-3/TRBV12-4 many . TGTGCCAGCAGTTCCGGGACATGGAACACTGAAGCTTTCTTT CASSSGTWNTEAFF
TRBJ2-4 TRBV20-1 many TRBD1 TGCAGTGCTAGAGACCCGGGACAGGGAAACATTCAGTACTTC CSARDPGQGNIQYF
TRBJ2-1 TRBV9 . TRBD2 TGTGCCAGCAGCGGTGGACAGTTTTCTAGCGGGAGGTCTGAGCAGTTCTTC CASSGGQFSSGRSEQFF
TRBJ2-7 TRBV5-1 many . TGCGCCAGCAGAACCCAGGGGGGCACCTACTACGAGCAGTACTTC CASRTQGGTYYEQYF
TRBJ2-3 TRBV27 many . TGTGCCAGCAGTTTATCTGGGGATACGCAGTATTTT CASSLSGDTQYF
TRBJ1-1 TRBV6-6 many . TGTGCCAGCAGTTACCAGGAGAACACTGAAGCTTTCTTT CASSYQENTEAFF
TRBJ1-4 TRBV7-8 once . TGTGCCAGCAGCGAGGGGACAACGGGTGAAAAACTGTTTTTT CASSEGTTGEKLFF
TRBJ2-3 TRBV2 many . TGTGCCAGCGCCTACGCAGATACGCAGTATTTT CASAYADTQYF
TRBJ2-4 TRBV19 few TRBD1 TGTGCCAGTAGCCACAGGGGCAAACTAGCCAAAAACATTCAGTACTTC CASSHRGKLAKNIQYF
TRBJ2-7 TRBV29-1 many . TGCAGCGTTGGGTCGGGGTACGAGCAGTACTTC CSVGSGYEQYF
TRBJ2-3 TRBV11-2 . TRBD1 TGTGCCAGCAGCCGAGGGACAGGGGGCACAGATACGCAGTATTTT CASSRGTGGTDTQYF
TRBJ1-6 TRBV3-1 many . TGTGCCAGCAGCCCTCATTGGAGTCGGACGGACTATAATTCACCCCTCCACTTT CASSPHWSRTDYNSPLHF
TRBJ2-7 TRBV28 many . TGTGCCAGCAGTTTAGGCGGGGCATCCTACGAGCAGTACTTC CASSLGGASYEQYF
TRBJ2-3 TRBV30 many . TGTGCCTGGAGTGCGCCTAGCACAGATACGCAGTATTTT CAWSAPSTDTQYF
TRBJ2-1 TRBV20-1 few TRBD2 TGCAGTGCCCCGGGACTAGCGGTTTACAATGAGCAGTTCTTC CSAPGLAVYNEQFF